The next 29 T cell receptor beta chains were all read from a single sample in a study of T cells after yellow fever vaccination (dated by TCRdb to 2018 to 2020). The method behind the library was 5' RACE. The data were produced on an Illumina NovaSeq 6000. TCRdb's own reprocessing of the public reads used fastp at Q25 and MiXCR and kept productive beta chains. Rows are unified per CDR3 protein, each entry keeping the most common DNA and genes. Present in this sample are about 320,000 distinct CDR3 sequences, approximately 4% of which were seen just once. Roughly 19% of the sample is taken by the ten largest. Interpreted using the paper, the treatment or condition label stands for: live attenuated yellow fever vaccine strain. Sequencing used PBMCs, obtained 15 days after the yellow fever booster vaccination. These receptors were taken from a man aged 18 to 29 who received the YFV17D yellow fever vaccine.

Ten or more counts support this clonotype. The chain employs TRBV5-5 and TRBJ2-7; D remains unclear. This CDR3 contains 14 residues. Germline lookup yields CDR1 SGHKS and CDR2 YYEKEE (reference sequence). Between the trimmed V and J ends, which lost 0 bases and 6 bases, there was a span of 13 bases. Here the CDR3 DNA reads TGTGCCAGCAGCTTGGAGTGGGGTTCTGGCGAGCAGTACGTC. Protein product: CASSLEWGSGEQYV.

J is TRBJ2-1 and V is TRBV10-1; D is tentatively TRBD1 or TRBD2 (5 bases each). The V end lost 8 bases, the J end lost 7 bases, and 21 bases lay between the germline ends. The CDR3 runs to 15 residues. Germline values: CDR1 WNHNN, CDR2 SYGVQD (reference sequence). This CDR3 reads CASATGTSFWNEQFF. The CDR3, as DNA: TGCGCCAGCGCTACCGGGACGTCGTTTTGGAATGAGCAGTTCTTC.

The rearrangement links TRBV10-3 to TRBJ2-3; 7 bases match TRBD2. From germline, CDR1 is ENHRY and CDR2 SYGVKD. CDR3 length: 14 residues. Trimming cost V 6 bases and J 0 bases; bases outside gene matches: 3. In DNA, the CDR3 is TGTGCCATCAGATCGGGGGGTAGCACAGATACGCAGTATTTT. Translating it yields CAIRSGGSTDTQYF.

Comments on this clonotype: This may come from a read error, since a much larger clone is one base off. J is TRBJ2-5 and V is TRBV7-2, with a weak D call TRBD2 (5 bases). V was clipped by 1 base and J by 1 base, with 22 bases between them. Germline V CDR1 and CDR2: SGHTA, FQGNSA. CDR3 length: 19 amino acids. Here the CDR3 reads CASSLGETYRTSLQETQYF. In DNA, the CDR3 is TGTGCCAGCAGCTTAGGGGAGACTTACAGAACGTCCCTCCAAGAGACCCAGTACTTC.

This clonotype was counted at least ten times. The chain recombines TRBV7-2 with TRBJ2-1; 9 bases agree with TRBD2. The CDR3 runs to 15 residues. Germline values: CDR1 SGHTA, CDR2 FQGNSA. The trim removed 5 bases at V and 5 bases at J, leaving 7 bases unmatched. The CDR3, as DNA: TGTGCCAGCAGCCCGACGCGACTAGCGGACAATGAGCAGTTCTTC. Its protein is CASSPTRLADNEQFF.

This clonotype was observed many times. This rearrangement joins TRBV5-1 to TRBJ2-1; D is unclear. Germline assignment: CDR1 SGHRS and CDR2 YFSETQ. CDR3 length: 12 amino acids. The V gene lost 7 bases and the J gene lost 5 bases, with 10 bases spanning the gap. In DNA form, the CDR3 reads TGCGCCAGCCGGAAGACTGACAATGAGCAGTTCTTC. Translation gives CASRKTDNEQFF.

In its sample, this clonotype was seen a few times. The V call is TRBV20-1, the J call TRBJ1-3; D gene uncertain. The CDR3 loop spans 14 amino acids. The germline V gene encodes CDR1 DFQATT and CDR2 SNEGSKA (reference sequence). V was cut by 6 bases and J by 0 bases, with 12 bases left in between. CDR3 bases: TGCAGTGCGTCGCGGCCGGCCTCTGGAAACACCATATATTTT. Its translation: CSASRPASGNTIYF.

This chain joins TRBV5-1 and TRBJ1-1, with TRBD1 as a possible D gene (6 bases). The CDR3 loop spans 15 amino acids. The ends were cut back, 4 bases at V and 1 base at J, with 14 bases in the middle. Germline CDR1 and CDR2: SGHRS and YFSETQ. CDR3 amino acids: CASSMEPTGNTEAFF. The DNA for the CDR3 is TGCGCCAGCAGCATGGAACCGACAGGGAACACTGAAGCTTTCTTT.

This clonotype came up many times. This chain joins TRBV27 and TRBJ2-1; 8 nucleotides line up with TRBD2. Germline V gene lookup returns CDR1 MNHEY and CDR2 SMNVEV (reference sequence). The CDR3 runs 14 residues. Losses at the gene ends were 7 bases for V and 2 bases for J; bases not matched to a gene: 4. CDR3 sequence: CASNTGGAYNEQFF. CDR3 coding DNA: TGTGCCAGCAATACGGGGGGGGCCTACAATGAGCAGTTCTTC.

There are many counts of this clonotype. This chain joins TRBV6-6 and TRBJ2-7; unclear D gene. The CDR3 spans 16 residues. Germline loops: CDR1 MNHNY, CDR2 SVGAGI (reference sequence). The V end lost 4 bases, the J end lost 1 base, and 17 bases lay between the germline ends. CDR3 sequence reads: CASSSPPSKRSYEQYF. The CDR3 region has the DNA TGTGCCAGCAGTTCTCCCCCGAGTAAACGATCCTACGAGCAGTACTTC.

The J gene is TRBJ2-3, the V gene TRBV7-9; D is ambiguous. The V end was cut by 7 bases, the J end by 6 bases, with 11 bases between. This CDR3 spans 12 amino acids. Per germline, CDR1 SEHNR and CDR2 FQNEAQ (reference sequence). The CDR3 loop is CASTRKLDTQYF. The CDR3 bases are TGTGCCAGCACCCGCAAGCTGGATACGCAGTATTTT. The full variable domain, with the rest looked up from reference TRBV7-9 and TRBJ2-3, is DTGVSQNPRHKITKRGQNVTFRCDPISEHNRLYWYRQTLGQGPEFLTYFQNEAQLEKSRLLSDRFSAERPKGSFSTLEIQRTEQGDSAMYLCASTRKLDTQYFGPGTRLTVL.

This clonotype turned up a few times. The chain uses TRBV5-1 and TRBJ1-1; no firm D call. CDR1 is SGHRS and CDR2 is YFSETQ in the germline V gene. The V and J ends lost 0 bases and 1 base respectively, with 10 bases between them. This CDR3 is built from 15 residues. In DNA form, the CDR3 reads TGCGCCAGCAGCTTGGCCCCCCCCCCGAACACTGAAGCTTTCTTT. It yields the protein CASSLAPPPNTEAFF.

This clonotype came up many times. This chain joins TRBV27 and TRBJ2-5, with 12 bases identical to TRBD2. CDR1 and CDR2 (germline): MNHEY, SMNVEV (reference sequence). This CDR3 comprises 16 residues. The V gene end was trimmed by 5 bases and the J gene end by 2 bases; junction bases not matched to a gene: 6. CDR3 protein: CASSLTSGGRQETQYF. Written as DNA, the CDR3 is TGTGCCAGCAGTCTGACTAGCGGGGGAAGGCAAGAGACCCAGTACTTC.

The rearrangement uses TRBV7-9 and TRBJ2-6, with unresolved D. V was shortened by 4 bases and J by 0 bases, with 10 bases between the two germline ends. The CDR3 has 16 residues. Germline-derived CDR1 and CDR2 are SEHNR and FQNEAQ (reference sequence). The CDR3 DNA sequence: TGTGCCAGCAGCTCCACCGGTCGCTCTGGGGCCAACGTCCTGACTTTC. Amino acids: CASSSTGRSGANVLTF.

This rearrangement joins TRBV7-9 to TRBJ2-5; TRBD2 matches 8 bases. CDR3 length: 15 amino acids. J gave up 2 bases and V 2 bases, and 4 bases lay outside the gene matches. Germline V gene data show CDR1 as SEHNR and CDR2 as FQNEAQ (reference sequence). CDR3 nucleotide sequence: TGTGCCAGCAGCTTAATAGCGGGAATTCAAGAGACCCAGTACTTC. Its translation is CASSLIAGIQETQYF.

A few counts support this clonotype. The chain links TRBV20-1 to TRBJ1-1; TRBD1 aligns across 8 bases. Germline V lookup: CDR1 DFQATT, CDR2 SNEGSKA (reference sequence). The junction had 5 bases not matched to a gene; V was cut back by 5 bases and J by 0 bases. The CDR3 runs to 14 residues. In DNA, the CDR3 is TGCAGTGCTCCCAGGGGGCAGATGAACACTGAAGCTTTCTTT. It specifies CSAPRGQMNTEAFF.

This clonotype was picked up many times. This sequence joins TRBV7-2 and TRBJ1-3; possible D gene TRBD1, 5 bases. The CDR3 totals 16 residues. V lost 1 base to trimming and J lost 0 bases, with 10 bases between them. Per the germline V gene, CDR1 is SGHTA and CDR2 is FQGNSA. Here the CDR3 DNA reads TGTGCCAGCAGCTTAGGACCCGGGGGCTCTGGAAACACCATATATTTT. It codes for CASSLGPGGSGNTIYF.

This clonotype came up many times. The V and J genes are TRBV5-1 and TRBJ1-2, with TRBD1 as a possible D gene (6 bases). The CDR3 has 14 residues. V gave up 0 bases and J gave up 8 bases, with 14 bases separating them. Germline V gene data show CDR1 as SGHRS and CDR2 as YFSETQ. CDR3 in amino acids: CASSLETGVRGYTF. DNA for the CDR3: TGCGCCAGCAGCTTGGAGACAGGCGTACGAGGCTACACCTTC.

Only a few counts were recorded for this clonotype. The chain combines TRBV7-9 with TRBJ2-7; D is unclear. CDR1 SEHNR and CDR2 FQNEAQ come from the germline V gene (reference sequence). The CDR3 is 12 residues long. V was shortened by 6 bases and J by 5 bases, with 11 bases between the two germline ends. CDR3 region: CASRDDGNEQYV. Here the CDR3 DNA reads TGTGCCAGCAGAGACGACGGTAACGAGCAGTACGTC.

This clonotype was detected many times. This chain links TRBV6-6 with TRBJ2-1; D may be TRBD1 (5 bases). The germline V and J ends were trimmed by 8 bases and 6 bases, with 14 bases remaining between them. Germline-derived CDR1 and CDR2 are MNHNY and SVGAGI (reference sequence). The CDR3 has 13 residues. CDR3 in amino acids: CASGAGIGNEQFF. The CDR3 DNA sequence: TGTGCCAGCGGGGCAGGTATAGGCAATGAGCAGTTCTTC.

This clonotype was seen repeatedly, ten times or more. V usage is TRBV6-2 or TRBV6-3 and J usage is TRBJ1-1; a possible D gene is TRBD1 (6 bases). This CDR3 has 13 amino acids. CDR1 MNHEY and CDR2 SVGEGT come from the germline V gene. Trimming left V 7 bases short and J 2 bases short, with 11 bases between. The CDR3 DNA reads TGTGCCAGCAAGACGGGGGCCAACACTGAAGCTTTCTTT. As protein: CASKTGANTEAFF.

The rearrangement joins TRBV5-1 to TRBJ2-1; maybe TRBD2 (7 bases). CDR3 length: 17 amino acids. Germline CDR1 SGHRS, CDR2 YFSETQ. The V end was cut by 4 bases, the J end by 2 bases, with 19 bases between. Written as DNA, the CDR3 is TGCGCCAGCAGCCCGGGATCTGGCGGGGGCCCCTACAATGAGCAGTTCTTC. Residues: CASSPGSGGGPYNEQFF.

This chain uses TRBV4-1 with TRBJ1-1; 10 nucleotides match TRBD1. V shed 8 bases, J shed 1 base, and the junction held 7 bases outside the gene matches. The germline CDR1 and CDR2 sequences are MGHRA and YSYEKL. The CDR3 sequence is 15 residues long. CDR3 bases: TGCGCCAGCTGCCGGCGGACAGGGGGGAACACTGAAGCTTTCTTT. Translated, it gives CASCRRTGGNTEAFF.

This clonotype was picked up many times. This CDR3 reads CASSQVHKEKLFF. CDR3 nucleotide sequence: TGTGCCAGCAGCCAAGTCCATAAGGAAAAACTGTTTTTT. V gene TRBV3-1 combines with J gene TRBJ1-4; no reliable D call. The V gene's germline CDR1 is LGHDT and CDR2 YNNKEL (reference sequence). Trimming removed 1 base at V and 8 bases at J, with 8 bases between. This CDR3 comprises 13 residues. Full variable domain (outside the CDR3, taken from reference TRBV3-1 and TRBJ1-4): DTAVSQTPKYLVTQMGNDKSIKCEQNLGHDTMYWYKQDSKKFLKIMFSYNNKELIINETVPNRFSPKSPDKAHLNLHINSLELGDSAVYFCASSQVHKEKLFFGSGTQLSVL.

This clonotype occurred a few times. This chain connects TRBV18 to TRBJ1-3, with D unclear. Germline values: CDR1 KGHSH, CDR2 LQKENI. V was shortened by 3 bases and J by 0 bases, with 12 bases between the two germline ends. The CDR3 has 16 amino acids. The CDR3 DNA sequence: TGTGCCAGCTCACCCCGTCCAACGAGCTCTGGAAACACCATATATTTT. Translation gives CASSPRPTSSGNTIYF.

There are many counts of this clonotype. The chain carries TRBV4-2 and TRBJ2-5; 7 bases match TRBD2. The CDR3 totals 16 residues. The trim removed 1 base at V and 4 bases at J, leaving 9 bases unmatched. CDR1 and CDR2 (germline): LGHNA, YNFKEQ. The CDR3 region is CASSQGSGAGRETQYF. Here the CDR3 DNA reads TGTGCCAGCAGCCAAGGAAGCGGGGCAGGACGAGAGACCCAGTACTTC.

Concerning this clonotype itself: One junction end does not reproduce the germline sequence, and a read error may be involved. V usage is TRBV11-2 and J usage is TRBJ1-1; TRBD1 is a possible D gene (6 bases). Per the germline V gene, CDR1 is SGHAT and CDR2 is FQNNGV. The CDR3 loop spans 12 amino acids. The CDR3 loop is CASSRTAAVVCF. CDR3 DNA: TGTGCCAGCAGCCGGACAGCGGCGGTAGTATGCTTT.

Ten or more counts support this clonotype. This sequence joins TRBV20-1 and TRBJ2-7; TRBD1 might be the D (5 bases). CDR3 size: 12 residues. Trimming removed 6 bases at V and 0 bases at J, with 9 bases between. The germline gives CDR1 DFQATT, CDR2 SNEGSKA (reference sequence). In DNA form, the CDR3 reads TGCAGTGCAGCGACAGTCTCCTACGAGCAGTACTTC. Amino acid sequence: CSAATVSYEQYF.

In its sample, this clonotype was seen a few times. This rearrangement joins TRBV5-1 to TRBJ1-3; D is unresolved. Germline assignment: CDR1 SGHRS and CDR2 YFSETQ. Trimming left V 1 base short and J 0 bases short, with 5 bases between. This CDR3 is 14 amino acids long. In nucleotides, the CDR3 is TGCGCCAGCAGCTTGACCTACTCTGGAAACACCATATATTTT. Its translation: CASSLTYSGNTIYF.